This T cell receptor beta chain was observed in a study of blood T cell repertoires in COVID-19. Study information: COVID-19 samples from acute and convalescent phases originated in the United States, Italy and Spain.

Participants had their cohort set by participant-reported clinical history. V dropped 5 bases and J dropped 2 bases, with 12 bases sitting between them. In germline, CDR1 is SGHVS, CDR2 FQNEAQ. The CDR3 is made up of 14 amino acids. The table came from immunoSEQ multiplex PCR; TCRdb's copy has only in-frame clones and leaves some out. The sample lists about 280,000 clones; 88% were seen once. This sequence was found in a woman aged 60-75 years in a cohort exposed to, infected with or recovered from COVID-19 (not recorded which). Sequenced input: PBMCs or T cells enriched from blood (not recorded which). The chain is built from TRBV7-8 and TRBJ1-1; D gene unclear. CDR3 nucleotides: TGTGCCAGCAGCCGAGGCGCGGGCAACACTGAAGCTTTCTTT. Protein product: CASSRGAGNTEAFF.